This is a list of T cell receptor beta chains from one sample in a study of blood T cell repertoires in COVID-19. Clones were sequenced by immunoSEQ multiplex PCR, and TCRdb holds only the in-frame ones, with some missing. The table lists around 82,000 clones, less than 90% of them singletons. The sample taken for sequencing was peripheral blood. The receptor set was obtained from an elderly man with COVID-19, enrolled during active disease. Both conserved end residues are part of each CDR3. Fields, in order: D gene, J gene, clone size, V gene, CDR3 protein, CDR3 DNA. The D gene is left open where the match is weak. Only part of the rows carry a size: once, few, many, or a class if the clone is expanded.

NA	TRBJ1-1	NA	TRBV28	CASSLHSTVRAFF	TGTGCCAGCAGTCTCCACTCGACAGTTCGCGCTTTCTTT
TRBD1	TRBJ2-2	NA	TRBV6-5	CASSSWGQGRPGELFF	TGTGCCAGCAGTTCTTGGGGACAGGGACGGCCCGGGGAGCTGTTTTTT
TRBD1	TRBJ1-5	NA	TRBV28	CASSPLDRVEGNQPQHF	TGTGCCAGCAGTCCTTTGGACAGGGTAGAAGGCAATCAGCCCCAGCATTTT
TRBD1	TRBJ2-7	NA	TRBV5-1	CASSPGTGGGEQYF	TGCGCCAGCAGCCCCGGGACAGGGGGCGGAGAGCAGTACTTC
TRBD1	TRBJ2-1	NA	TRBV9	CASSLGQGSYNEQFF	TGTGCCAGCAGCCTTGGACAGGGTTCCTACAATGAGCAGTTCTTC
NA	TRBJ2-2	NA	TRBV3-1/TRBV3-2	CASSQVQATGELFF	TGTGCCAGCAGCCAAGTCCAAGCCACCGGGGAGCTGTTTTTT
NA	TRBJ2-7	NA	TRBV5-6	CASSPQAPNYEQYF	TGTGCCAGCAGCCCACAGGCCCCGAACTACGAGCAGTACTTC
TRBD1	TRBJ1-4	NA	TRBV19	CASGAPGQGPQKLFF	TGTGCCAGTGGGGCCCCGGGACAGGGGCCCCAAAAACTGTTTTTT
NA	TRBJ1-5	NA	TRBV1	CTSSQFWADMTSNQPQHF	TGCACCAGCAGCCAATTTTGGGCAGACATGACCAGCAATCAGCCCCAGCATTTT
NA	TRBJ2-5	NA	TRBV2	CASSELAAQETQYF	TGTGCCAGCAGTGAGTTGGCGGCCCAAGAGACCCAGTACTTC
TRBD1	TRBJ1-2	NA	TRBV6-5	CASSYAGQRGYTF	TGTGCCAGCAGTTACGCGGGACAGCGGGGCTACACCTTC
NA	TRBJ2-5	NA	TRBV21-1	CASSPPGVSSETQYF	TGTGCCAGCAGCCCCCCGGGGGTTAGCAGTGAGACCCAGTACTTC
NA	TRBJ2-7	NA	TRBV6-2/TRBV6-3	CASSYDRGRRYF	TGTGCCAGCAGTTATGATAGGGGAAGGAGGTACTTC
NA	TRBJ1-2	NA	TRBV7-9	CASSLSLGGNYGYTF	TGTGCCAGCAGCTTATCCCTCGGAGGCAACTATGGCTACACCTTC
NA	TRBJ1-5	NA	TRBV7-2	CASSLTGGYSNQPQHF	TGTGCCAGCAGCTTAACGGGGGGGTATAGCAATCAGCCCCAGCATTTT
NA	TRBJ1-3	few	TRBV21-1	CASTSEGGYTIYF	TGTGCCAGCACCTCGGAAGGGGGTTACACCATATATTTT
NA	TRBJ1-2	NA	TRBV6-5	CASSYPGGRNGYTF	TGTGCCAGCAGTTATCCGGGAGGAAGAAATGGCTACACCTTC
NA	TRBJ1-5	NA	TRBV15	CATSTSDSSNQPQHF	TGTGCCACCAGCACCTCGGACAGTAGCAATCAGCCCCAGCATTTT
TRBD1	TRBJ1-2	once	TRBV6-5	CASSHLDRTQYGYTF	TGTGCCAGCAGCCACTTGGACAGGACGCAATATGGCTACACCTTC
TRBD1	TRBJ1-2	NA	TRBV12-5	CASGSGTGEGYTF	TGTGCTAGTGGTTCCGGGACAGGAGAGGGCTACACCTTC
TRBD2	TRBJ2-5	NA	TRBV9	CASSVGVRGGPVLETQYF	TGTGCCAGCAGCGTAGGAGTGCGGGGGGGCCCAGTTTTGGAGACCCAGTACTTC
NA	TRBJ1-1	NA	TRBV11-3	CASSLVTTENTEAFF	TGTGCCAGCAGCTTAGTGACAACAGAGAACACTGAAGCTTTCTTT
TRBD2	TRBJ2-3	NA	TRBV11-3	CASSLGRGGLKSTDTQYF	TGTGCCAGCAGCTTAGGGCGGGGGGGACTAAAGTCCACAGATACGCAGTATTTT
NA	TRBJ1-2	NA	TRBV1	CTSSQGAGSDYGYTF	TGCACCAGCAGCCAAGGAGCAGGGTCGGACTATGGCTACACCTTC
TRBD2	TRBJ2-5	NA	TRBV3-1/TRBV3-2	CASALASGGEETQYF	TGTGCCAGCGCCCTGGCTAGCGGGGGGGAAGAGACCCAGTACTTC
NA	TRBJ1-1	NA	TRBV9	CASSPVTGNTEAFF	TGTGCCAGCAGCCCAGTCACAGGGAACACTGAAGCTTTCTTT
NA	TRBJ2-1	NA	TRBV9	CASSVDRESSYNEQFF	TGTGCCAGCAGCGTAGATCGGGAGAGCTCCTACAATGAGCAGTTCTTC
TRBD2	TRBJ2-2	NA	TRBV7-2	CASSPGLAGARGTGELFF	TGTGCCAGCAGCCCGGGACTAGCGGGGGCCCGGGGGACCGGGGAGCTGTTTTTT
NA	TRBJ1-3	few	TRBV19	CASSARRTTGNTIYF	TGTGCCAGTAGTGCCCGACGGACAACTGGAAACACCATATATTTT
TRBD1	TRBJ2-2	once	TRBV5-5	CASSSGQGRTGELFF	TGTGCCAGCAGCTCCGGACAGGGACGGACCGGGGAGCTGTTTTTT
NA	TRBJ1-3	once	TRBV5-1	CASSQDSGPASGNTIYF	TGCGCCAGCAGCCAGGACAGTGGGCCAGCCTCTGGAAACACCATATATTTT
NA	TRBJ1-1	once	TRBV12-5	CASGLLSGTEAFF	TGTGCTAGTGGTTTGTTATCGGGGACTGAAGCTTTCTTT
NA	TRBJ2-7	NA	TRBV12-3/TRBV12-4	CASSFQGRQYF	TGTGCCAGCAGTTTCCAGGGGCGGCAGTACTTC
NA	TRBJ1-1	NA	TRBV19	CASSINMGPGMNTEAFF	TGTGCCAGTAGTATAAACATGGGGCCAGGGATGAACACTGAAGCTTTCTTT
TRBD1	TRBJ2-7	NA	TRBV6-1	CASSETTGIYEQYF	TGTGCCAGCAGTGAAACGACAGGGATCTACGAGCAGTACTTC
TRBD1	TRBJ1-6	NA	TRBV5-4	CASRPGQNNSPLHF	TGTGCCAGTCGTCCGGGACAGAATAATTCACCCCTCCACTTT
NA	TRBJ1-3	few	TRBV7-2	CASSLEQAGNTIYF	TGTGCCAGCAGCTTAGAACAGGCTGGAAACACCATATATTTT
NA	TRBJ2-1	NA	TRBV10-3	CAISLYNEQFF	TGTGCCATCAGTCTCTACAATGAGCAGTTCTTC
NA	TRBJ1-5	once	TRBV6-2/TRBV6-3	CASSLRESNQPQHF	TGTGCCAGCAGCCTCAGGGAAAGCAATCAGCCCCAGCATTTT
TRBD1	TRBJ1-2	NA	TRBV19	CASSIVAGTVVGYTF	TGTGCCAGTAGTATCGTAGCCGGGACAGTGGTCGGCTACACCTTC
NA	TRBJ1-1	NA	TRBV5-5	CASSPGGALDTEAFF	TGTGCCAGCAGCCCGGGGGGGGCCCTGGACACTGAAGCTTTCTTT
TRBD1	TRBJ1-6	once	TRBV5-6	CASSLGGGRGLNSPLHF	TGTGCCAGCAGCTTGGGAGGCGGCAGGGGGCTTAATTCACCCCTCCACTTT
TRBD1	TRBJ2-7	NA	TRBV12-5	CASGRDSYEQYF	TGTGCTAGTGGTCGGGACAGCTACGAGCAGTACTTC
TRBD1	TRBJ2-7	NA	TRBV29-1	CSAYLQGVSLYEQYF	TGCAGCGCCTACCTACAGGGGGTGTCTCTCTACGAGCAGTACTTC
TRBD1	TRBJ1-1	NA	TRBV10-3	CAIKDRGLNTEAFF	TGTGCCATCAAGGACAGGGGATTGAACACTGAAGCTTTCTTT
TRBD1	TRBJ2-2	NA	TRBV9	CASSVAGQGAELFF	TGTGCCAGCAGCGTAGCGGGACAGGGAGCGGAGCTGTTTTTT
TRBD2	TRBJ2-3	NA	TRBV11-2	CASSLAARGGVDTQYF	TGTGCCAGCAGCTTAGCGGCTCGGGGGGGCGTAGATACGCAGTATTTT
NA	TRBJ2-7	NA	TRBV4-1	CASSQAKGNEYEQYF	TGCGCCAGCAGCCAAGCGAAGGGGAATGAGTACGAGCAGTACTTC
NA	TRBJ1-1	NA	TRBV6-1	CASSEPQGHGTEAFF	TGTGCCAGCAGTGAGCCACAGGGCCACGGCACTGAAGCTTTCTTT
TRBD2	TRBJ2-5	NA	TRBV12-3/TRBV12-4	CASRASGGETQYF	TGTGCCAGCAGGGCTAGCGGGGGAGAGACCCAGTACTTC
NA	TRBJ2-4	once	TRBV3-1/TRBV3-2	CASSQKGDKNIQYF	TGTGCCAGCAGCCAAAAGGGGGACAAAAACATTCAGTACTTC
TRBD1	TRBJ2-2	NA	TRBV9	CASSRPGRGGPGELFF	TGTGCCAGCAGCCGGCCGGGGAGAGGGGGCCCCGGGGAGCTGTTTTTT